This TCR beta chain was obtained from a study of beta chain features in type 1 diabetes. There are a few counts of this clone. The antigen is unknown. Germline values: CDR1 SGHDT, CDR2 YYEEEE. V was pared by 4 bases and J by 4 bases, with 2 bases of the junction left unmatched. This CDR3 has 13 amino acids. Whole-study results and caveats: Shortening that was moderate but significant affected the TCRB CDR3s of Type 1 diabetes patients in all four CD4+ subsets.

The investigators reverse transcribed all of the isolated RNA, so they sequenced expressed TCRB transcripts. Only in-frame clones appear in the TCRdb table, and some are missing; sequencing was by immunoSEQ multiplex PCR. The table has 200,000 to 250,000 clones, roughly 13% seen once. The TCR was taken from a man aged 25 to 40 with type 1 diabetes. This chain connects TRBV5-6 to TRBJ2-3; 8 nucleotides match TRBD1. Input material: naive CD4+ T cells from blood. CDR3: CASSPQGADTQYF. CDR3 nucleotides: TGTGCCAGCAGCCCACAGGGGGCAGATACGCAGTATTTT. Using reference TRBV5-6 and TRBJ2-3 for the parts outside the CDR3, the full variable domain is DAGVTQSPTHLIKTRGQQVTLRCSPKSGHDTVSWYQQALGQGPQFIFQYYEEEERQRGNFPDRFSGHQFPNYSSELNVNALLLGDSALYLCASSPQGADTQYFGPGTRLTVL.